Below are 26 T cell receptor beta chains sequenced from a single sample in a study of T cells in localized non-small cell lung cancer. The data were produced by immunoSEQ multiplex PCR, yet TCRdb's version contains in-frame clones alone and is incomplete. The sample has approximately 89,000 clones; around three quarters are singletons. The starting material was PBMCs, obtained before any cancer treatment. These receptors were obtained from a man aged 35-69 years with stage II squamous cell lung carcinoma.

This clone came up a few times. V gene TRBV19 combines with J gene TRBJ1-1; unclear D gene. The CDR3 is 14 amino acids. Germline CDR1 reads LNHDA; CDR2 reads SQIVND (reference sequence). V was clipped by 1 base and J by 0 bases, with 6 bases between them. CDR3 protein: CASSIVKLNTEAFF. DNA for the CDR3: TGTGCCAGTAGTATAGTGAAGCTGAACACTGAAGCTTTCTTT.

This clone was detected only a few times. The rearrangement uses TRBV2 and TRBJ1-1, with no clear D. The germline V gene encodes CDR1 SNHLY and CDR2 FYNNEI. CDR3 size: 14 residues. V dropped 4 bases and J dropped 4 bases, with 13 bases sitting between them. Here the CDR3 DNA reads TGTGCCAGCAGTGCTCTGGGATGGAGCACTGAAGCTTTCTTT. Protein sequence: CASSALGWSTEAFF.

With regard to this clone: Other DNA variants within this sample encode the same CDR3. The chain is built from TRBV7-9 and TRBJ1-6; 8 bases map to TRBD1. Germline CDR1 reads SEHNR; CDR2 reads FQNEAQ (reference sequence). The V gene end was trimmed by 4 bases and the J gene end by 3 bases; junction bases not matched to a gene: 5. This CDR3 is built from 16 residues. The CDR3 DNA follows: TGTGCCAGCAGCTATGGACAGGGCTTCTATAATTCACCCCTCCACTTT. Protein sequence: CASSYGQGFYNSPLHF.

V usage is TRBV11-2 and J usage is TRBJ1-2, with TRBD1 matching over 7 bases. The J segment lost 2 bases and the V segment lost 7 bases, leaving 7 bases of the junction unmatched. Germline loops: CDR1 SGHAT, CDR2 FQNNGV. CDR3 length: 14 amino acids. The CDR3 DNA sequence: TGTGCCAGCACCCCCTCGACAGGGAACTATGGCTACACCTTC. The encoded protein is CASTPSTGNYGYTF.

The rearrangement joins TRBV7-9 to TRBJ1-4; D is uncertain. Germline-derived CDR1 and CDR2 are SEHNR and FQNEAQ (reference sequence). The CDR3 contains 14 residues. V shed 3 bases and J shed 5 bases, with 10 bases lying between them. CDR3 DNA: TGTGCCAGCAGCTTCCACAGCTCAAATGAAAAACTGTTTTTT. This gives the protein CASSFHSSNEKLFF. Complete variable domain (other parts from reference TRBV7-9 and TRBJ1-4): DTGVSQNPRHKITKRGQNVTFRCDPISEHNRLYWYRQTLGQGPEFLTYFQNEAQLEKSRLLSDRFSAERPKGSFSTLEIQRTEQGDSAMYLCASSFHSSNEKLFFGSGTQLSVL.

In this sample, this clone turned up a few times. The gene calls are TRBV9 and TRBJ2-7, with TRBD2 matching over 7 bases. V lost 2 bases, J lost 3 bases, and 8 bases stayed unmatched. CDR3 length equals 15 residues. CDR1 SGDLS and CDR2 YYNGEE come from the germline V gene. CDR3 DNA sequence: TGTGCCAGCAGCGTCACCCCACTAGCGAACTACGAGCAGTACTTC. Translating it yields CASSVTPLANYEQYF.

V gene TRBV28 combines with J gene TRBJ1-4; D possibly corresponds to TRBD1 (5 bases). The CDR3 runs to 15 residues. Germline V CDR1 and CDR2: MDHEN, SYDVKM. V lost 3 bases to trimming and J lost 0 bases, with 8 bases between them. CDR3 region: CASSFRGTTNEKLFF. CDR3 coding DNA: TGTGCCAGCAGTTTCCGGGGGACAACTAATGAAAAACTGTTTTTT.

Here the CDR3 DNA reads TGTGCCAGCAGCACCGGGACAACTGGAAACACCATATATTTT. It specifies CASSTGTTGNTIYF. V and J are TRBV7-2 and TRBJ1-3; weak D call: TRBD1 (6 bases). Germline CDR1 and CDR2: SGHTA and FQGNSA. This CDR3 has 14 residues. Deletions cut 5 bases from V and 2 bases from J, with 10 bases between.

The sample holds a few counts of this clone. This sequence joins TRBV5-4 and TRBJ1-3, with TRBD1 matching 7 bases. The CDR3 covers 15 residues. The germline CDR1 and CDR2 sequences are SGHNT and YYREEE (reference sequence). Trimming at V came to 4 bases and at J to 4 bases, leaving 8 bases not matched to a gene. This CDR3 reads CASSRGGASGNTIYF. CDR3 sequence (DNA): TGTGCCAGCAGCCGAGGGGGCGCTTCAGGAAACACCATATATTTT.

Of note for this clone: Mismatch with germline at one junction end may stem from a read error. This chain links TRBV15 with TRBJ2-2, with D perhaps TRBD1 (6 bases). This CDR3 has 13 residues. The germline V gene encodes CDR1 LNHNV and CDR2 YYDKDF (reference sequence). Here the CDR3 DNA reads TGTGCCGCCAGGAAGATGGGGACAGGGGAGCTGTTTTTT. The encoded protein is CAARKMGTGELFF.

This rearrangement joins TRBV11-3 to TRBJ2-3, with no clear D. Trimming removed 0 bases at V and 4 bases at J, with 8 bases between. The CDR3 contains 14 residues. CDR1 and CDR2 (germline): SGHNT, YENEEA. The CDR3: CASSLEGTSDTQYF. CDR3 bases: TGTGCCAGCAGCTTAGAGGGCACCTCAGATACGCAGTATTTT.

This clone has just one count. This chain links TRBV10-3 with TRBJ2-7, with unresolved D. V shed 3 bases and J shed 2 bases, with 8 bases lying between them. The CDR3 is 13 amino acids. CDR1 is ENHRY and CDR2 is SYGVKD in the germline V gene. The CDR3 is CAISDGIAYEQYF. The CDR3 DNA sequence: TGTGCCATCAGTGACGGAATAGCCTACGAGCAGTACTTC.

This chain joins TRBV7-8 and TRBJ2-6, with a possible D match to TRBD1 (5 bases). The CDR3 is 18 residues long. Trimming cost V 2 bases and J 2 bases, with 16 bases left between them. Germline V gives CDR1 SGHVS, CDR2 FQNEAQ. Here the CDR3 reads CASSLFPREQAGANVLTF. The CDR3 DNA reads TGTGCCAGCAGCTTATTCCCCAGGGAACAAGCTGGGGCCAACGTCCTGACTTTC.

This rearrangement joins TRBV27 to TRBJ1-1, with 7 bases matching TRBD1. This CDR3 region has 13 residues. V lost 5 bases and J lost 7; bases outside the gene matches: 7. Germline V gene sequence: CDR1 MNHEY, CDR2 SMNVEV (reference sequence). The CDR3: CASSTTGWSEAFF. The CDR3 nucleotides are TGTGCCAGCAGTACGACAGGGTGGAGTGAAGCTTTCTTT.

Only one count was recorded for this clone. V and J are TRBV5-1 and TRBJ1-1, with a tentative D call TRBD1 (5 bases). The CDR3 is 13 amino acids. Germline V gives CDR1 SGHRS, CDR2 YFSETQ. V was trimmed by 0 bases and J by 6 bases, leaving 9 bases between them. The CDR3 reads CASSLGAGPEAFF. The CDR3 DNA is TGCGCCAGCAGCTTGGGAGCGGGGCCTGAAGCTTTCTTT.

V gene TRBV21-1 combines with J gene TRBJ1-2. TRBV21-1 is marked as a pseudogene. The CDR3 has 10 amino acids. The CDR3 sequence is CASRHGGYTF. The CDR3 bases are TGTGCCAGCAGACATGGAGGCTACACCTTC.

CDR3 nucleotides: TGTGCCAGCAGCTTTTCTAGCGGGCATCGCACAGATACGCAGTATTTT. It is translated as CASSFSSGHRTDTQYF. The chain links TRBV5-6 to TRBJ2-3; 8 bases map to TRBD2. CDR1 and CDR2 from the germline V gene are SGHDT and YYEEEE. The CDR3 sequence is 16 residues long. V was clipped by 2 bases and J by 1 base; unmatched bases: 6.

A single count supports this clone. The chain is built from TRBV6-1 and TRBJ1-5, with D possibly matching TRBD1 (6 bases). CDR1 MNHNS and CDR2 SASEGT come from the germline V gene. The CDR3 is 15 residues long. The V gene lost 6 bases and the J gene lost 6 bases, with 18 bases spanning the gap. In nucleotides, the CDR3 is TGTGCCAGCAGACTCCCCAACAGGGTAGGTCAGCCCCAGCATTTT. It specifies CASRLPNRVGQPQHF.

The CDR3 DNA follows: TGCGCCAGCAGCTCCGGGACTGTGAATTCACCCCTCCACTTT. This gives the protein CASSSGTVNSPLHF. This chain links TRBV5-1 with TRBJ1-6, with a possible D match to TRBD1 (5 bases). The CDR3 consists of 14 residues. The germline gives CDR1 SGHRS, CDR2 YFSETQ. The V end lost 3 bases, the J end lost 7 bases, and 11 bases lay between the germline ends.

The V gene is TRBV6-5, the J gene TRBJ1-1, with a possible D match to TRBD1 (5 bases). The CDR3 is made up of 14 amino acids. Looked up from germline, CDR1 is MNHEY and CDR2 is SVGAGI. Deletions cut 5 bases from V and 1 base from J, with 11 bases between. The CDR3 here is CASSVTVPNTEAFF. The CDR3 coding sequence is TGTGCCAGCAGTGTGACAGTACCGAACACTGAAGCTTTCTTT.

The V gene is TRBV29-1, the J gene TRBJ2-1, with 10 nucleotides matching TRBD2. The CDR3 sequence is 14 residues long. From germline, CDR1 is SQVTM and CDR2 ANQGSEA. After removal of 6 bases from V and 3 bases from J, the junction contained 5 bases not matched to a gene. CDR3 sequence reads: CSVRTSGYYNEQFF. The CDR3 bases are TGCAGCGTGCGGACTAGCGGATACTACAATGAGCAGTTCTTC.

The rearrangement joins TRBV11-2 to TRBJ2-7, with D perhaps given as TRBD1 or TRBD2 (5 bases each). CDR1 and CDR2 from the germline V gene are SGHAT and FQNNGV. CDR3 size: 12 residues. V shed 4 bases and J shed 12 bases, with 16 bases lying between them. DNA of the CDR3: TGTGCCAGCAGCTCAGACAGAGGGCAACCGTACTTC. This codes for CASSSDRGQPYF.

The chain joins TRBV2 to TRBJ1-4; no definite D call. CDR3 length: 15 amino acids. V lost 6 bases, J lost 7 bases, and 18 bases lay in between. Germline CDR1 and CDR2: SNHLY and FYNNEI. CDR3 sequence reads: CASRLSLRRSEKLFF. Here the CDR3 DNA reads TGTGCCAGCAGGCTGTCGTTACGGAGGAGTGAAAAACTGTTTTTT.

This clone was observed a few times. Written as DNA, the CDR3 is TGTGCCAGCAGCGCCCAAGGTGGGAGTAGGGAGACCCAGTACTTC. Amino acids: CASSAQGGSRETQYF. The chain couples TRBV9 to TRBJ2-5; tentative D call: TRBD2 (5 bases). This CDR3 spans 15 amino acids. V was trimmed by 3 bases and J by 5 bases, leaving 17 bases between them. Germline V CDR1 and CDR2: SGDLS, YYNGEE.

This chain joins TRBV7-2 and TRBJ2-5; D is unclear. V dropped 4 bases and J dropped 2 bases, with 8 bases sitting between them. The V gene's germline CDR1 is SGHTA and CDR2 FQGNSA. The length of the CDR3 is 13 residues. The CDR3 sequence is CASSSSRQETQYF. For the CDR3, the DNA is TGTGCCAGCAGCTCTTCCAGACAAGAGACCCAGTACTTC.

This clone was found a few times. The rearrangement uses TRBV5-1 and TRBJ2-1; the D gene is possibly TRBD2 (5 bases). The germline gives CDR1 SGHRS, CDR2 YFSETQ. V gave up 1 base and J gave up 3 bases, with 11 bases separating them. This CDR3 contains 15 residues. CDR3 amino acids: CASSLPSGNYNEQFF. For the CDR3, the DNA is TGCGCCAGCAGCTTGCCCAGCGGAAACTACAATGAGCAGTTCTTC. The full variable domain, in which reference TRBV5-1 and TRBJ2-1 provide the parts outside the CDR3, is KAGVTQTPRYLIKTRGQQVTLSCSPISGHRSVSWYQQTPGQGLQFLFEYFSETQRNKGNFPGRFSGRQFSNSRSEMNVSTLELGDSALYLCASSLPSGNYNEQFFGPGTRLTVL.